The present TCR beta chain was sequenced within a study of cytomegalovirus exposure and HLA in healthy donors. Study findings and constraints: Later on, an analysis showed TCR association rates differing by HLA locus, with DRB1 the most and HLA-C the fewest. The study had only CMV serostatus as immune exposure information.

Remarks on this clone: The antigen remains undetermined.

With 60 Vbeta and 13 Jbeta primers, the PCR was carried out. Clones were sequenced by immunoSEQ multiplex PCR, and TCRdb holds only the in-frame ones, with some missing. The sample contains tens of thousands of clones, 73% of which appear only once. Germline V CDR1 and CDR2: LNHNV, YYDKDF (reference sequence). J lost 7 bases, V lost 5 bases, and 10 bases had no gene match. The CDR3 contains 16 residues. The TCR sequence derives from a man aged 50 to 60 in good health and CMV-seronegative. The sequencing sample was made of PBMCs. The genes are TRBV15 and TRBJ1-6, with 8 bases lining up with TRBD1. This CDR3 reads CATSLGTGISNSPLHF. As DNA, the CDR3 is TGTGCCACCAGCCTGGGGACAGGCATTTCCAATTCACCCCTCCACTTT.